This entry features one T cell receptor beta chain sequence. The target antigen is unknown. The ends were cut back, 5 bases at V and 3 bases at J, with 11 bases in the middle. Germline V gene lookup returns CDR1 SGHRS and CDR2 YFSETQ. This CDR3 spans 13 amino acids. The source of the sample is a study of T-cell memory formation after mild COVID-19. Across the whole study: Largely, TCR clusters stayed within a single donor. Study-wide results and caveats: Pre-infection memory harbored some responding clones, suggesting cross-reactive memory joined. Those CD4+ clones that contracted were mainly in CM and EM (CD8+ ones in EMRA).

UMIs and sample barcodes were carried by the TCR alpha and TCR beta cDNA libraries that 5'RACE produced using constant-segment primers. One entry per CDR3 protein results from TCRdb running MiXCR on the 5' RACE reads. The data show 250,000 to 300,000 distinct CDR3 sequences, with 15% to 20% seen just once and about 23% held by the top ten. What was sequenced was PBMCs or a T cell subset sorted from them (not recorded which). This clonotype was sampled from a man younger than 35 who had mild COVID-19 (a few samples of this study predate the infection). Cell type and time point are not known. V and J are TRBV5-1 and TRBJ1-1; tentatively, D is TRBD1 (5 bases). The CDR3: CASRQPGDTEAFF. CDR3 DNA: TGCGCCAGCAGACAGCCGGGGGACACTGAAGCTTTCTTT.